A selection of T cell receptor beta chains follows, all from one sample in a study of a mutant IDH1 vaccine in newly diagnosed glioma. Antigens for these TCRs are unknown. Sequenced by immunoSEQ multiplex PCR; TCRdb stores in-frame clones only, minus some. The sample lists tens of thousands of clones; under 80% were seen once. The material sequenced was peripheral blood mononuclear cells (PBMCs), taken from a glioma patient whose treatment included an IDH1 peptide vaccine. These TCRs come from a man aged 18-30 years with glioma. Some clones in this sample may be carry-over from other donors' samples. Both conserved end residues are part of each CDR3. D genes are given only for firm matches. Some rows mark clone size as missing; the rest say once, few, many or name a class of expanded clone.

j_call,v_call,d_call,clone_size,cdr3_aa,cdr3_nt
TRBJ1-4,TRBV27,TRBD1,.,CASSLGTGGREKLFF,TGTGCCAGCAGTTTAGGGACAGGGGGCCGAGAAAAACTGTTTTTT
TRBJ2-3,TRBV27,.,.,CASMGLTDTQYF,TGTGCCAGCATGGGCCTCACAGATACGCAGTATTTT
TRBJ1-2,TRBV28,.,.,CASTPGGTLGYTF,TGTGCCAGCACCCCAGGCGGGACACTGGGCTACACCTTC
TRBJ2-1,TRBV7-9,.,.,CASSPPQRYRATNEQFF,TGTGCCAGCAGCCCCCCCCAACGGTACAGGGCCACCAATGAGCAGTTCTTC
TRBJ1-2,TRBV2,.,.,CASRTGWYTF,TGTGCCAGCCGGACCGGATGGTACACCTTC
TRBJ2-1,TRBV2,.,once,CASSAETGYNEQFF,TGTGCCAGCAGTGCCGAAACGGGATACAATGAGCAGTTCTTC
TRBJ1-2,TRBV28,TRBD1,.,CASKTGGRGYTF,TGTGCCAGCAAGACAGGGGGCCGTGGCTACACCTTC
TRBJ1-3,TRBV30,.,.,CAWSGGNPGNTIYF,TGTGCCTGGAGTGGAGGGAATCCTGGAAACACCATATATTTT
TRBJ2-7,TRBV19,TRBD1,.,CASSILGTGEYEQYF,TGTGCCAGTAGTATTCTCGGGACAGGTGAATACGAGCAGTACTTC
TRBJ2-3,TRBV7-7,.,.,CASSLAFVSLRGTDTQYF,TGTGCTAGCAGCTTAGCTTTCGTTAGCCTGAGAGGAACAGATACGCAGTATTTT
TRBJ1-5,TRBV19,.,.,CASTMTGGNQPQHF,TGTGCCAGTACCATGACCGGGGGCAATCAGCCCCAGCATTTT
TRBJ1-4,TRBV28,TRBD1,.,CASSAEGTGSEKLFF,TGTGCCAGCAGCGCGGAGGGGACAGGATCCGAAAAACTGTTTTTT
TRBJ2-1,TRBV5-1,.,once,CASRGAVGANEQFF,TGCGCCAGCCGGGGGGCAGTCGGGGCCAATGAGCAGTTCTTC
TRBJ1-5,TRBV4-3,.,.,CASSQEMVGVGNQPQHF,TGCGCCAGCAGCCAAGAGATGGTAGGTGTGGGCAATCAGCCCCAGCATTTT
TRBJ2-7,TRBV6-5,TRBD1,.,CASTRDRGSYEQYF,TGTGCCAGCACCAGGGACAGGGGTTCCTACGAGCAGTACTTC
TRBJ2-3,TRBV6-1,TRBD2,.,CASRAQTSGTDTQYF,TGTGCCAGCAGGGCGCAGACTAGCGGCACAGATACGCAGTATTTT
TRBJ1-2,TRBV30,.,.,CAWSAGTTNYGYTF,TGTGCCTGGAGTGCCGGGACCACTAACTATGGCTACACCTTC
TRBJ2-2,TRBV5-1,.,.,CASNLGAGELFF,TGCGCCTCGAACCTCGGAGCCGGGGAGCTGTTTTTT
TRBJ2-1,TRBV4-3,TRBD1,.,CASSLDRGGGNEQFF,TGCGCCAGCAGCCTCGACCGAGGGGGCGGGAATGAGCAGTTCTTC
TRBJ1-1,TRBV4-3,.,.,CASSPRAGGSYEAFF,TGCGCCAGCAGCCCCAGAGCAGGCGGGTCTTATGAAGCTTTCTTT
TRBJ1-5,TRBV7-9,.,few,CASSFPGNQPQHF,TGTGCCAGCAGCTTCCCGGGCAATCAGCCCCAGCATTTT
TRBJ1-4,TRBV4-2,TRBD1,.,CASSQGGTGDEKLFF,TGTGCCAGCAGCCAAGGAGGGACAGGGGATGAAAAACTGTTTTTT
TRBJ2-7,TRBV23-1,.,.,CASRPYRASYEQYF,TGCGCCAGCCGCCCGTATCGGGCCTCCTACGAGCAGTACTTC
TRBJ1-5,TRBV18,.,.,CASSSTRYSNQPQHF,TGTGCCAGCTCATCGACACGGTATAGCAATCAGCCCCAGCATTTT
TRBJ2-7,TRBV7-6,.,.,CASSQVQGREQYF,TGTGCCAGCAGCCAAGTACAGGGTCGAGAGCAGTACTTC
TRBJ1-2,TRBV5-4,.,once,CASGKSSGFYGYTF,TGTGCCAGCGGGAAGTCCTCCGGATTCTATGGCTACACCTTC
TRBJ2-7,TRBV6-5,.,.,CASSSTLGIGQYF,TGTGCCAGCAGTTCCACCCTTGGGATTGGGCAGTACTTC
TRBJ2-2,TRBV6-5,.,.,CASRPPMAGHGELFF,TGTGCCAGCAGGCCTCCGATGGCAGGGCACGGGGAGCTGTTTTTT
TRBJ1-4,TRBV27,.,.,CASSRNRDPNEKLFF,TGTGCCAGCAGTCGCAACAGGGATCCTAATGAAAAACTGTTTTTT
TRBJ2-7,TRBV9,TRBD1,.,CASSTGQGWGEQYF,TGTGCCAGCAGCACCGGACAGGGCTGGGGCGAGCAGTACTTC
TRBJ1-2,TRBV7-2,.,once,CASSLQYSMDYGYTF,TGTGCCAGCAGCTTACAGTATTCCATGGACTATGGCTACACCTTC
TRBJ2-1,TRBV29-1,TRBD2,once,CSVGLAGAINEQFF,TGCAGCGTTGGACTAGCGGGAGCTATAAATGAGCAGTTCTTC
TRBJ1-1,TRBV6-6,.,.,CASSYFGAQGTEAFF,TGTGCCAGCAGTTACTTTGGGGCCCAGGGGACTGAAGCTTTCTTT
TRBJ1-5,TRBV10-3,TRBD1,.,CAISAGQGDSNQPQHF,TGTGCCATCAGTGCCGGACAGGGGGATAGCAATCAGCCCCAGCATTTT
TRBJ1-5,TRBV7-9,.,.,CASSSGTWVNQPQHF,TGTGCCAGCAGCTCCGGGACTTGGGTAAATCAGCCCCAGCATTTT
TRBJ2-7,TRBV30,.,.,CAWSGTRSYEQYF,TGTGCCTGGAGTGGTACTAGGTCCTACGAGCAGTACTTC
TRBJ1-5,TRBV5-5,.,.,CASSSHYSNQPQHF,TGTGCCAGCAGCTCACATTATAGCAATCAGCCCCAGCATTTT
TRBJ1-1,TRBV4-1,TRBD1,few,CASSQMTGEDTEAFF,TGCGCCAGCAGCCAAATGACAGGGGAGGACACTGAAGCTTTCTTT
TRBJ2-1,TRBV5-1,.,medium-sized,CASSLATPVDEQFF,TGCGCCAGCAGCTTGGCAACTCCGGTGGATGAGCAGTTCTTC
TRBJ2-5,TRBV4-1,TRBD1,.,CASSQEGQGARETQYF,TGCGCCAGCAGCCAAGAGGGACAGGGGGCGCGGGAGACCCAGTACTTC